A selection of T cell receptor beta chains follows, all from one sample in a study of T cell repertoires in MIS-A myocarditis. Produced via immunoSEQ multiplex PCR; TCRdb's table is partial and in-frame only. The sample records some 6,600 clones, nearly 80% being singletons. Source material: right inferior lung lobe tissue obtained at autopsy. Receptors were obtained from a man younger than 30 with fulminant myocarditis from multisystem inflammatory syndrome in adults (MIS-A) after COVID-19. CDR3s include the opening cysteine and the closing phenylalanine or tryptophan. D genes are given only for firm matches. The size of a clone is reported for some rows only, either as once, few or many, or as a class for expanded clones.

J: TRBJ2-7; D: -; size: -; V: TRBV5-4; DNA: TGTGCCAGCAGCCTCTCCCAGGACTCCTACGAGCAGTACTTC; CDR3: CASSLSQDSYEQYF
J: TRBJ2-2; D: -; size: -; V: TRBV24-1; DNA: TGTGCCACCAGTGATTTTTACACCGGGGAGCTGTTTTTT; CDR3: CATSDFYTGELFF
J: TRBJ1-2; D: TRBD1; size: few; V: TRBV4-3; DNA: TGCGCCAGCAGCCGTCAGGGACAGGGGGCGTCGGGCTACACCTTC; CDR3: CASSRQGQGASGYTF
J: TRBJ1-4; D: -; size: -; V: TRBV13; DNA: TGTGCCAGCAGCTTAGGACGAGATAATGAAAAACTGTTTTTT; CDR3: CASSLGRDNEKLFF
J: TRBJ2-1; D: -; size: few; V: TRBV7-2; DNA: TGTGCCAGCAGCTTCAAAGCGAGCTCCTACAATGAGCAGTTCTTC; CDR3: CASSFKASSYNEQFF
J: TRBJ1-2; D: -; size: -; V: TRBV6-5; DNA: TGTGCCAGCAGTACCTATGGCTACACCTTC; CDR3: CASSTYGYTF
J: TRBJ2-3; D: TRBD2; size: -; V: TRBV6-2/TRBV6-3; DNA: TGTGCCAGCAGTTACTCGACTAGCGCAGATACGCAGTATTTT; CDR3: CASSYSTSADTQYF
J: TRBJ2-7; D: -; size: -; V: TRBV19; DNA: TGTGCCAGTAGTATAGGGGGAACTTCCTACGAGCAGTACTTC; CDR3: CASSIGGTSYEQYF
J: TRBJ1-5; D: TRBD1; size: -; V: TRBV3-1/TRBV3-2; DNA: TGTGCCAGCAGCCACTCCAGGGAAGGACAGGGAAACAATCAGCCCCAGCATTTT; CDR3: CASSHSREGQGNNQPQHF
J: TRBJ1-2; D: -; size: -; V: TRBV28; DNA: TGTGCCAGCAGTTTAGACGGCAACTATGGCTACACCTTC; CDR3: CASSLDGNYGYTF
J: TRBJ2-1; D: -; size: -; V: TRBV27; DNA: TGTGCCAGCAGTTTATCGGCAGCCAATGAGCAGTTCTTC; CDR3: CASSLSAANEQFF
J: TRBJ1-5; D: -; size: few; V: TRBV23-1; DNA: TGCGCCAGCAGACTCAATCAGCCCCAGCATTTT; CDR3: CASRLNQPQHF
J: TRBJ2-3; D: TRBD2; size: -; V: TRBV4-1; DNA: TGCGCCAGCAGCCAAGAGGCCCAGCGGGGGAACACAGATACGCAGTATTTT; CDR3: CASSQEAQRGNTDTQYF
J: TRBJ1-1; D: TRBD1; size: -; V: TRBV5-1; DNA: TGCGCCAGCAGCTCAAGGGGGCTAATCGCTGAAGCTTTCTTT; CDR3: CASSSRGLIAEAFF
J: TRBJ1-2; D: TRBD1; size: -; V: TRBV27; DNA: TGTGCCAGCGGAACTCTGTCGGGACAGGGAGTAGGAGGCTACACCTTC; CDR3: CASGTLSGQGVGGYTF
J: TRBJ2-4; D: -; size: -; V: TRBV10-3; DNA: TGTGCCATCAGTGAGTCAATGGCCAAAAACATTCAGTACTTC; CDR3: CAISESMAKNIQYF
J: TRBJ1-5; D: -; size: few; V: TRBV19; DNA: TGTGCCAGTAGTATGGGCAGAGATCAGCCCCAGCATTTT; CDR3: CASSMGRDQPQHF
J: TRBJ1-1; D: TRBD1; size: -; V: TRBV28; DNA: TGTGCCAGCAGTCAAGTAGGGGGACAGGACCTTGGAACTGAAGCTTTCTTT; CDR3: CASSQVGGQDLGTEAFF
J: TRBJ2-4; D: TRBD2; size: -; V: TRBV19; DNA: TGTGCCAGTAGTCCCGGAGGGCTAGCGGTAGCCAAAAACATTCAGTACTTC; CDR3: CASSPGGLAVAKNIQYF
J: TRBJ2-1; D: -; size: -; V: TRBV9; DNA: TGTGCCAGCAGCCCCACCGTGGGGTCTGAGCAGTTCTTC; CDR3: CASSPTVGSEQFF
J: TRBJ1-2; D: -; size: -; V: TRBV29-1; DNA: TGCAGCGTTGCAGCATACTATGGCTACACCTTC; CDR3: CSVAAYYGYTF
J: TRBJ1-3; D: -; size: few; V: TRBV6-1; DNA: TGTGCCAGCAGTGAAGGAGAGGGACAATCTGGAAACACCATATATTTT; CDR3: CASSEGEGQSGNTIYF
J: TRBJ1-1; D: -; size: -; V: TRBV6-6; DNA: TGTGCCAGCAGTAGTTGGGGAGCGTACACTGAAGCTTTCTTT; CDR3: CASSSWGAYTEAFF
J: TRBJ2-7; D: TRBD2; size: -; V: TRBV2; DNA: TGTGCCAGCAGAGCAAGCGGGAGCTCCTACGAGCAGTACTTC; CDR3: CASRASGSSYEQYF
J: TRBJ1-1; D: -; size: few; V: TRBV30; DNA: TGTGCCTTAGAGAGGAACACTGAAGCTTTCTTT; CDR3: CALERNTEAFF
J: TRBJ2-1; D: TRBD2; size: -; V: TRBV4-2; DNA: TGTGCCAGCAGCCACGGGACTAGCGGGGGGCCAAACAATGAGCAGTTCTTC; CDR3: CASSHGTSGGPNNEQFF
J: TRBJ1-4; D: -; size: -; V: TRBV19; DNA: TGTGCCACCACAGGACTTAATGAAAAACTGTTTTTT; CDR3: CATTGLNEKLFF
J: TRBJ2-3; D: TRBD2; size: -; V: TRBV2; DNA: TGTGCCAGCAGTCGGGGACTAGCGGGGGGGACAGATACGCAGTATTTT; CDR3: CASSRGLAGGTDTQYF
J: TRBJ1-1; D: -; size: -; V: TRBV29-1; DNA: TGCAGCGTTGGTGGGGGGTGGGGGATGAACACTGAAGCTTTCTTT; CDR3: CSVGGGWGMNTEAFF
J: TRBJ1-6; D: -; size: -; V: TRBV11-2; DNA: TGTGCCAGCAGCTTTTCAGGGGATAATTCACCCCTCCACTTT; CDR3: CASSFSGDNSPLHF
J: TRBJ2-7; D: -; size: -; V: TRBV10-3; DNA: TGTGCCATCAGTCCCCAAGTCACTAGTTCCTACGAGCAGTACTTC; CDR3: CAISPQVTSSYEQYF
J: TRBJ1-2; D: -; size: -; V: TRBV3-1/TRBV3-2; DNA: TGTGCCAGCAGCCAACGGAGGGACGATGGCTACACCTTC; CDR3: CASSQRRDDGYTF
J: TRBJ2-2; D: -; size: -; V: TRBV6-5; DNA: TGTGCCAGCAGCGGGGGATGGAACACCGGGGAGCTGTTTTTT; CDR3: CASSGGWNTGELFF
J: TRBJ2-7; D: TRBD2; size: medium-sized; V: TRBV18; DNA: TGTGCCAGCTCACCAGGGGTTAGCGGGGGCGACGAGCAGTACTTC; CDR3: CASSPGVSGGDEQYF
J: TRBJ1-5; D: -; size: -; V: TRBV19; DNA: TGTGCCAGTAGTATAAATACCCTCGGCAGTCAGCCCCAGCATTTT; CDR3: CASSINTLGSQPQHF
J: TRBJ2-7; D: -; size: -; V: TRBV28; DNA: TGTGCCAGCAGTCCGCACCCGGGACCTTTCTCCTACGAGCAGTACTTC; CDR3: CASSPHPGPFSYEQYF
J: TRBJ1-1; D: -; size: -; V: TRBV19; DNA: TGTGCCAGTAGTTCGGGATTGAACACTGAAGCTTTCTTT; CDR3: CASSSGLNTEAFF